Listed below are T cell receptor beta chains from one sample, sequenced in a study of T cells in Graves' hyperthyroidism and ophthalmopathy. TCRdb redid the calling of the multiplex PCR reads with MiXCR, one entry per CDR3 protein. The sample yields some 420,000 distinct CDR3 sequences, roughly 13% seen once. Sequences were obtained from blood. These TCRs come from a young woman with Graves' hyperthyroidism. CDR3s include the opening cysteine and the closing phenylalanine or tryptophan. D genes are given only for firm matches. Some rows mark clone size as missing; the rest say once, few, many or name a class of expanded clone.

D gene,V gene,J gene,clone size,CDR3 protein,CDR3 DNA
TRBD2,TRBV10-3,TRBJ2-1,many,CAIRGSGSVGEQFF,TGTGCCATCAGGGGTAGCGGGAGTGTTGGTGAGCAGTTCTTC
-,TRBV6-2/TRBV6-3,TRBJ2-5,many,CASATPGQGRETQYF,TGTGCCAGCGCTACCCCGGGGCAAGGGAGAGAGACCCAGTACTTC
-,TRBV7-2,TRBJ2-5,many,CASSFSREETQYF,TGTGCCAGCAGCTTCAGCAGGGAAGAGACCCAGTACTTC
-,TRBV6-8,TRBJ1-1,-,CASSYPGGSTEAFF,TGTGCCAGCAGTTACCCCGGGGGTAGCACTGAAGCTTTCTTT
-,TRBV20-1,TRBJ2-3,-,CSAGRSDTQYF,TGCAGTGCTGGGAGGTCAGATACGCAGTATTTT
-,TRBV28,TRBJ1-5,-,CASGDSGGNQPQHF,TGTGCCAGCGGGGATTCAGGGGGCAATCAGCCCCAGCATTTT
TRBD2,TRBV7-2,TRBJ2-1,many,CASSLTSGEAYEQFF,TGTGCCAGCAGCTTGACTAGCGGGGAAGCGTATGAGCAGTTCTTC
-,TRBV6-1,TRBJ1-1,many,CASSRTFSLNTEAFF,TGTGCCAGCAGTAGGACCTTCAGCTTGAACACTGAAGCTTTCTTT
-,TRBV30,TRBJ2-1,many,CAWRPSFLGEQFF,TGTGCCTGGAGGCCGTCCTTCCTGGGTGAGCAGTTCTTC
-,TRBV6-1,TRBJ1-5,-,CASSELAGHSNQPQHF,TGTGCCAGCAGTGAACTGGCAGGGCATAGCAATCAGCCCCAGCATTTT
TRBD2,TRBV7-2,TRBJ2-1,many,CASSSTSGLLNEQFF,TGTGCCAGCAGCTCGACTAGCGGGCTACTAAATGAGCAGTTCTTC
TRBD2,TRBV2,TRBJ2-7,few,CASSTIAGGQWYEQYF,TGTGCCAGCAGCACGATAGCGGGAGGGCAATGGTACGAGCAGTACTTC
TRBD2,TRBV28,TRBJ2-1,many,CASSQPSTSGYNEQFF,TGTGCCAGCAGCCAGCCCTCGACTAGCGGCTACAATGAGCAGTTCTTC
-,TRBV10-3,TRBJ2-3,-,CAFAERGSTDTQYF,TGTGCCTTCGCAGAACGGGGAAGCACAGATACGCAGTATTTT
-,TRBV3-1,TRBJ2-2,-,CASSLKTGNTGELFF,TGTGCCAGCAGCCTAAAGACAGGGAACACCGGGGAGCTGTTTTTT
-,TRBV12-3/TRBV12-4,TRBJ1-5,few,CASSVREQPQHF,TGTGCCAGCAGCGTCCGGGAACAGCCCCAGCATTTT
-,TRBV5-4,TRBJ2-4,-,CASSLTSTVLGGIQYF,TGTGCCAGCAGCTTGACTTCGACGGTGCTAGGGGGCATTCAGTACTTC
TRBD2,TRBV20-1,TRBJ2-3,many,CSARGLAGGRAGTDTQYF,TGCAGTGCTAGGGGACTAGCGGGAGGACGGGCGGGTACAGATACGCAGTATTTT
-,TRBV5-1,TRBJ1-1,many,CASSLGRRMNTEAFF,TGCGCCAGCAGCTTGGGGAGGCGAATGAACACTGAAGCTTTCTTT
-,TRBV3-1,TRBJ2-7,few,CASSQDPRTTGIHEQYF,TGTGCCAGCAGCCAAGATCCCCGAACTACAGGGATCCACGAGCAGTACTTC
-,TRBV6-1,TRBJ2-1,few,CASSDSRGEQFF,TGTGCCAGCAGTGACTCACGGGGTGAGCAGTTCTTC
-,TRBV6-6,TRBJ2-2,many,CASSYTPSGHLNTGELFF,TGTGCCAGCAGTTACACACCATCGGGACACTTGAACACCGGGGAGCTGTTTTTT
-,TRBV28,TRBJ1-5,many,CASSPGSPFSNQPQHF,TGTGCCAGCAGCCCCGGGTCTCCCTTTAGCAATCAGCCCCAGCATTTT
-,TRBV28,TRBJ1-5,many,CASSDGQPQHF,TGTGCCAGCAGCGACGGTCAGCCCCAGCATTTT
-,TRBV2,TRBJ2-2,few,CASSEPPGLNTGELFF,TGTGCCAGCAGTGAACCTCCGGGACTTAACACCGGGGAGCTGTTTTTT
-,TRBV10-3,TRBJ2-5,many,CAISEDRGAGGRGETQYF,TGTGCCATCAGTGAGGACAGGGGTGCGGGAGGGCGAGGAGAGACCCAGTACTTC
-,TRBV5-6,TRBJ1-1,-,CASSPSGYNTEAFF,TGTGCCAGCAGCCCCTCAGGGTACAACACTGAAGCTTTCTTT
TRBD1,TRBV20-1,TRBJ2-1,-,CSAADRGDYNEQFF,TGCAGTGCAGCGGACAGGGGGGACTACAATGAGCAGTTCTTC
TRBD2,TRBV20-1,TRBJ2-7,few,CSARDGRTSGRGQYF,TGCAGTGCTAGAGATGGCCGGACTAGCGGCAGGGGGCAGTACTTC
-,TRBV11-3,TRBJ1-1,many,CARRIRDMNTEAFF,TGTGCCAGACGCATCAGGGATATGAACACTGAAGCTTTCTTT
TRBD1,TRBV11-2,TRBJ2-2,few,CASTTAGQGSGELFF,TGTGCCAGCACCACGGCGGGACAGGGTTCCGGGGAGCTGTTTTTT
TRBD2,TRBV7-8,TRBJ2-2,-,CASSLETSGSNTGELFF,TGTGCCAGCAGCTTAGAGACTAGCGGGAGTAACACCGGGGAGCTGTTTTTT
-,TRBV28,TRBJ1-1,many,CASSRRGAGHTEAFF,TGTGCCAGCAGCCGGCGGGGGGCGGGGCACACTGAAGCTTTCTTT
-,TRBV6-1,TRBJ2-3,many,CASSVGSPTDTQYF,TGTGCCAGCAGTGTTGGGTCCCCCACAGATACGCAGTATTTT
-,TRBV6-1,TRBJ2-7,many,CASKEGLAHYEQYF,TGTGCCAGCAAGGAGGGCTTGGCACACTACGAGCAGTACTTC
-,TRBV9,TRBJ2-2,many,CASSVGGTGELFF,TGTGCCAGCAGCGTAGGGGGCACCGGGGAGCTGTTTTTT
-,TRBV28,TRBJ1-5,-,CASSLLRPQPQHF,TGTGCCAGCAGTTTGTTGAGACCACAGCCCCAGCATTTT
TRBD1,TRBV28,TRBJ2-7,many,CASTFGQGAREQYF,TGTGCCAGCACCTTTGGACAGGGGGCTAGGGAGCAGTACTTC
-,TRBV9,TRBJ1-2,few,CASSVAGGLYGYTF,TGTGCCAGCAGCGTAGCTGGGGGGCTCTATGGCTACACCTTC
-,TRBV5-1,TRBJ2-3,many,CASNGRSTDTQYF,TGCGCCAGCAATGGGAGGAGCACAGATACGCAGTATTTT
-,TRBV6-1,TRBJ2-7,-,CASKLGTSPYEQYF,TGTGCCAGCAAGCTCGGGACAAGCCCCTACGAGCAGTACTTC
TRBD1,TRBV15,TRBJ1-2,once,CATSRQGVDGYTF,TGTGCCACCAGTCGACAGGGGGTAGATGGCTACACCTTC
-,TRBV11-2,TRBJ2-1,many,CASSLGPGTNNNEQFF,TGTGCCAGCAGCTTAGGACCCGGGACCAATAACAATGAGCAGTTCTTC
-,TRBV3-1,TRBJ1-1,many,CASSRVRGTEAFF,TGTGCCAGCAGTCGGGTACGGGGCACTGAAGCTTTCTTT
-,TRBV6-6,TRBJ2-7,-,CASSYSIDEQYF,TGTGCCAGCAGTTACTCAATCGACGAGCAGTACTTC
TRBD2,TRBV7-2,TRBJ2-4,many,CASSRGLAGDIQYF,TGTGCCAGCAGCCGGGGACTAGCGGGAGACATTCAGTACTTC
-,TRBV7-9,TRBJ1-1,few,CASSFTGVSDEAFF,TGTGCCAGCAGCTTTACGGGGGTATCGGACGAAGCTTTCTTT
-,TRBV27,TRBJ1-2,many,CASAEGQGYGYTF,TGTGCCAGCGCGGAAGGGCAGGGGTATGGCTACACCTTC
TRBD2,TRBV12-3/TRBV12-4,TRBJ2-4,-,CASSEQSGGRENIQYF,TGTGCCAGCAGTGAGCAGAGCGGAGGGAGGGAAAACATTCAGTACTTC